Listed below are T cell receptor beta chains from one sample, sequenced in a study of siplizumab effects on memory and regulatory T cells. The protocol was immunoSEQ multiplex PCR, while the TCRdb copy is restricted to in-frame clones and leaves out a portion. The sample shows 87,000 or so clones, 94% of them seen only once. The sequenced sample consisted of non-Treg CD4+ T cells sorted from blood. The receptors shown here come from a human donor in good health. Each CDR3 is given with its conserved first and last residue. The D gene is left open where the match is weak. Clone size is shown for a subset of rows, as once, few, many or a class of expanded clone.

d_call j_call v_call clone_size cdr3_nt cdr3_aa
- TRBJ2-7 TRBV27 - TGTGCCAGCAGGGGGAGGAGGGCCTACGAGCAGTACTTC CASRGRRAYEQYF
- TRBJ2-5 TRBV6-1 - TGTGCCAGCAGTAGACAGCCCCAAGAGACCCAGTACTTC CASSRQPQETQYF
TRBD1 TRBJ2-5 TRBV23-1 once TGCGCCAGCAGTCGTCAGACAGGGAATCAAGAGACCCAGTACTTC CASSRQTGNQETQYF
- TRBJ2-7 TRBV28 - TGTGCCAGCAGTTTTTCTCTTGAGAGGGTTTCCTACGAGCAGTACTTC CASSFSLERVSYEQYF
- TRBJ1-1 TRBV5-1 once TGCGCCAGCAGCTTTGGGGGAGGAAACACTGAAGCTTTCTTT CASSFGGGNTEAFF
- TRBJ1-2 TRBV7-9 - TGTGCCAGCAGCTCGTCGGGCCATGGACAGACATACTATGGCTACACCTTC CASSSSGHGQTYYGYTF
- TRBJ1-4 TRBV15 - TGTGCCACCAGCTTCGGGGGGGAATATAAACTGTTTTTT CATSFGGEYKLFF
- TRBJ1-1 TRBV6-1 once TGTGCCAGCAGTGATTCGGGTCAGAACACTGAAGCTTTCTTT CASSDSGQNTEAFF
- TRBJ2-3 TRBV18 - TGTGCCAGCCAATCCTATGGTACCTCGCGGTATGGGGAGGATACGCAGTATTTT CASQSYGTSRYGEDTQYF
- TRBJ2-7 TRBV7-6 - TGTGCCAGCAGCTCCCCGGGACTGGGTACCTACGAGCAGTACTTC CASSSPGLGTYEQYF
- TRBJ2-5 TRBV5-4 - TGTGCCAGCAGCTTAGACTACGGTGGGACCCAGTACTTC CASSLDYGGTQYF
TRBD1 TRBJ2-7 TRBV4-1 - TGCGCCAGCAGCCCCCCACAGGGGCCCACCTACGAGCAGTACTTC CASSPPQGPTYEQYF
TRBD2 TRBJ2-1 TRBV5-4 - TGTGCCAGCAGCTCTAGCTTAGCGGGAGGGCCATCTATGCCGCAGTTCTTC CASSSSLAGGPSMPQFF
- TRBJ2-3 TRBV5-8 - TGTGCCAGCAGCTCCTCCGGGACGAGGAGGGCAGATACGCAGTATTTT CASSSSGTRRADTQYF
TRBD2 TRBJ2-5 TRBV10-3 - TGTGCCATCAGTGAGGCGGGGGGGTATGAGACCCAGTACTTC CAISEAGGYETQYF
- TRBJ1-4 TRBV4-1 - TGCGCCAGCAGCCGAGAGTCAACTAATGAAAAACTGTTTTTT CASSRESTNEKLFF
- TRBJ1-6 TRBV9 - TGTGCCAGCAGTTTAGGTGGGCAAAGGAATTCACCCCTCCACTTT CASSLGGQRNSPLHF
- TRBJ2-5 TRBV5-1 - TGCGCCAGCAGCCTCTGGACTGAGGCGGCAGAGACCCAGTACTTC CASSLWTEAAETQYF
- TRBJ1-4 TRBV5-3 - TGTGCCAGAAGAAACGGTTCGGATGAAAAACTGTTTTTT CARRNGSDEKLFF
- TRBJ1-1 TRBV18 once TGTGCCAGCTCACCCAGATTCGGCCCTAACACTGAAGCTTTCTTT CASSPRFGPNTEAFF
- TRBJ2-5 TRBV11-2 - TGTGCCAGCAGCTTGGGCAGTTCCGCCGCCGGCGAGACCCAGTACTTC CASSLGSSAAGETQYF
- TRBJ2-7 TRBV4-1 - TGCGCCAGCAGCCTCGGACTTGCGGCCCTCTACGAGCAGTACTTC CASSLGLAALYEQYF
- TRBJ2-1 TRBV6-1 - TGTGCCAGCAGTGAGGGCCCTTACAATGAGCAGTTCTTC CASSEGPYNEQFF
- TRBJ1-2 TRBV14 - TGTGCCAGCAGCCAAGGTTCGGGGTTCGGCTACACCTTC CASSQGSGFGYTF
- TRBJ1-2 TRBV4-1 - TGCGCCAGCAGCCAAGATATGAGTCGTCCAGGTTTTGGCTACACCTTC CASSQDMSRPGFGYTF
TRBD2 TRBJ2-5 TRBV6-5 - TGTGCCAGCAGTTCCGGGACTATAGAGACCCAGTACTTC CASSSGTIETQYF
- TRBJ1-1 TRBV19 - TGTGCCAGCCTGGCCAGGCTGAACACTGAAGCTTTCTTT CASLARLNTEAFF
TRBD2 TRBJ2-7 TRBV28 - TGTGCCAGCAGCACGGGACTAGCGGGTACCTCCTACGAGCAGTACTTC CASSTGLAGTSYEQYF
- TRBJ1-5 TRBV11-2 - TGTGCCAGCAGCTTAGCGCAGAATCAGCCCCAGCATTTT CASSLAQNQPQHF
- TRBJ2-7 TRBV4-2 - TGTGCCAGCAGCCCCTTTAGGGGGTCGGCCGAGCAGTACTTC CASSPFRGSAEQYF
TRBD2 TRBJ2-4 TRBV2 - TGTGCCAGCAGTCCTCTAGCGGGAGGAGGGGACATTCAGTACTTC CASSPLAGGGDIQYF
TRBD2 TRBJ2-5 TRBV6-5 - TGTGCCAGCACCCCGGGGGGTCGGGGGAAGACCCAGTACTTC CASTPGGRGKTQYF
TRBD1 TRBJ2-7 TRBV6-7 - TGTGCCAGCAGTTACTTAGGGGACAGCCCCTACGAGCAGTACTTC CASSYLGDSPYEQYF
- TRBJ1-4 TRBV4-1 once TGCGCCAGCGGACCAGGGGTGTACAATGAAAAACTGTTTTTT CASGPGVYNEKLFF
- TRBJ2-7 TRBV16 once TGTGCCAGCAGCCAATCGAAATACGAGCAGTACTTC CASSQSKYEQYF
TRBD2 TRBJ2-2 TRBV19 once TGTGCCAGTAGTATCCTAGCGGGAGGTTTCGGGGAGCTGTTTTTT CASSILAGGFGELFF
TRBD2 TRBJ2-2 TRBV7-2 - TGTGCCAGCAGCTTAATTAGCGGGGGGGCCGGCACCGGGGAGCTGTTTTTT CASSLISGGAGTGELFF
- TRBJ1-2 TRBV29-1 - TGCAGCGTGCAACAGGTGTTGGTTGGCTACACCTTC CSVQQVLVGYTF
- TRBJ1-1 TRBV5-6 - TGTGCCAGCAGCCAGGGGACGGTGGTTGTGAACACTGAAGCTTTCTTT CASSQGTVVVNTEAFF
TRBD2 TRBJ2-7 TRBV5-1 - TGCGCCAGCAACGGTGCGGGACTACCAGATGAGCAGTACTTC CASNGAGLPDEQYF